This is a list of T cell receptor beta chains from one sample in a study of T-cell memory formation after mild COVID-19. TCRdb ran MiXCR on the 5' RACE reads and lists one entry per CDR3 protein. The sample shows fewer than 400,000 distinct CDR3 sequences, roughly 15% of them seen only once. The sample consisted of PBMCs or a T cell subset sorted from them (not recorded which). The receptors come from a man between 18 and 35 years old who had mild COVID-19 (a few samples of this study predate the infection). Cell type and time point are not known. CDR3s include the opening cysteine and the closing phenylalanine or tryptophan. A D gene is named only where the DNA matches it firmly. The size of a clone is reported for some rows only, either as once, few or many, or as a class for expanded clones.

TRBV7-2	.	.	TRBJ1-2	CASSKADPLQGYGYTF	TGTGCCAGCAGTAAAGCGGACCCCCTACAGGGCTATGGCTACACCTTC
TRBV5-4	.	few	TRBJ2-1	CASSLGTASEQFF	TGTGCCAGCAGCTTGGGGACTGCGAGTGAGCAGTTCTTC
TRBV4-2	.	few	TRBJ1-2	CASSQTETQGNGYTF	TGTGCCAGCAGCCAAACTGAAACCCAGGGGAATGGCTACACCTTC
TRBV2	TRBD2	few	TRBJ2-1	CASSGPGGTYNEQFF	TGTGCCAGCAGTGGCCCCGGGGGGACCTACAATGAGCAGTTCTTC
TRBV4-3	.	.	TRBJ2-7	CASSQATDAGIFYEQYF	TGCGCCAGCAGCCAAGCGACGGACGCGGGCATCTTTTACGAGCAGTACTTC
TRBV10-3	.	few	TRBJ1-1	CAISAGGPEAFF	TGTGCCATCAGTGCGGGGGGACCTGAAGCTTTCTTT
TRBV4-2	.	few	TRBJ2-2	CASSQEMGFTGELFF	TGTGCCAGCAGCCAAGAGATGGGATTCACCGGGGAGCTGTTTTTT
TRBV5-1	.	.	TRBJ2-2	CASSSGDSNTGELFF	TGCGCCAGCAGCTCGGGGGACTCGAACACCGGGGAGCTGTTTTTT
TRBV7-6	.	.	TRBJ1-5	CASSGGVRQPQHF	TGTGCCAGTAGCGGGGGGGTTCGTCAGCCCCAGCATTTT
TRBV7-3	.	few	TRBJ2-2	CASSPTAALRGELFF	TGTGCCAGCAGCCCGACGGCGGCTCTGCGGGGGGAGCTGTTTTTT
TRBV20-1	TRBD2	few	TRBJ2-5	CSARAGGIETQYF	TGCAGTGCTAGAGCGGGGGGGATTGAGACCCAGTACTTC
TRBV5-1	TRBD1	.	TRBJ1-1	CASSFTSDRDGGDTEAFF	TGCGCCAGCAGCTTCACATCGGACAGGGACGGTGGAGACACTGAAGCTTTCTTT
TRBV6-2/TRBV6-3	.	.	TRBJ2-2	CASSFIDGRPGELFF	TGTGCCAGCAGCTTTATTGATGGGCGGCCCGGGGAGCTGTTTTTT
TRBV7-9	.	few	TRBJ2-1	CASSPMTARGPLVHEQFF	TGTGCCAGCAGCCCGATGACAGCCCGCGGGCCCCTCGTCCATGAGCAGTTCTTC
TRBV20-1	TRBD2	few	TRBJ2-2	CSASQLAGGNTGELFF	TGCAGTGCTAGTCAACTAGCGGGGGGGAACACCGGGGAGCTGTTTTTT
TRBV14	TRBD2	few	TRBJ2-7	CASSQGLTSPYEQYF	TGTGCCAGCAGCCAAGGGTTGACTAGCCCCTACGAGCAGTACTTC
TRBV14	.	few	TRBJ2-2	CASSHRNTGELFF	TGTGCCAGCAGCCACAGAAACACCGGGGAGCTGTTTTTT
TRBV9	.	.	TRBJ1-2	CASSVDSGYGYTF	TGTGCCAGCAGCGTAGATTCGGGTTATGGCTACACCTTC
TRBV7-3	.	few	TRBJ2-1	CASSLGPRSYNEQFF	TGTGCCAGCAGCCTAGGGCCCCGCTCCTACAATGAGCAGTTCTTC
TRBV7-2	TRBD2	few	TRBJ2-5	CASSPRTSGGAETQYF	TGTGCCAGCAGCCCCCGGACTAGCGGGGGGGCAGAGACCCAGTACTTC
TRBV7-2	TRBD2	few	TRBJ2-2	CASSWTSGGAYSGELFF	TGTGCCAGCAGCTGGACTAGCGGGGGGGCCTATAGCGGGGAGCTGTTTTTT
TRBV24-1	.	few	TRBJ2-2	CATSERRRNTGELFF	TGTGCCACCAGTGAAAGACGGCGGAACACCGGGGAGCTGTTTTTT
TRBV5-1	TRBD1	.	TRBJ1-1	CASSQGTGGTEAFF	TGCGCCAGCAGCCAAGGGACAGGGGGCACTGAAGCTTTCTTT
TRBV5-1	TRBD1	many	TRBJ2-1	CASGNQGADEQFF	TGCGCCAGCGGAAACCAGGGGGCTGATGAGCAGTTCTTC
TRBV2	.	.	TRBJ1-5	CASSEAFKGRSNQPQHF	TGTGCCAGCAGTGAAGCGTTTAAAGGGAGGAGCAATCAGCCCCAGCATTTT
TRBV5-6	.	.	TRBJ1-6	CASSLSEAGPLHF	TGTGCCAGCAGCTTGTCAGAAGCGGGACCCCTCCACTTT
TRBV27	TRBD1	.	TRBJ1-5	CASSWGQGVQPQHF	TGTGCCAGCAGTTGGGGACAGGGCGTTCAGCCCCAGCATTTT
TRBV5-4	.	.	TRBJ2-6	CASTPWAGANVLTF	TGTGCCAGCACCCCGTGGGCTGGGGCCAACGTCCTGACTTTC
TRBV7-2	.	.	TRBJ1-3	CASSPQNSGNTIYF	TGTGCCAGCAGCCCCCAGAACTCTGGAAACACCATATATTTT
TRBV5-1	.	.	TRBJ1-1	CASRAGGENTEAFF	TGCGCCAGTAGAGCGGGGGGGGAGAACACTGAAGCTTTCTTT
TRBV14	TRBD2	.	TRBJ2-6	CASSQGQGLGANSGANVLTF	TGTGCCAGCAGCCAAGGCCAGGGACTAGGTGCGAACTCTGGGGCCAACGTCCTGACTTTC
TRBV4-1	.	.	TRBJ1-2	CASSQDPAGAEWYGYTF	TGCGCCAGCAGCCAAGACCCCGCAGGGGCGGAGTGGTATGGCTACACCTTC
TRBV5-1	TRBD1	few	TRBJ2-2	CASSGMADRGLRTGELFF	TGCGCCAGCAGCGGTATGGCGGACAGGGGGCTACGCACCGGGGAGCTGTTTTTT
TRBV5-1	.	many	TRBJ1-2	CASSGDAPGYTF	TGCGCCAGCAGCGGGGACGCCCCTGGCTACACCTTC
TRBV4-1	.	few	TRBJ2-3	CASSQVQYTRTDTQYF	TGCGCCAGCAGCCAAGTTCAGTATACTAGGACAGATACGCAGTATTTT
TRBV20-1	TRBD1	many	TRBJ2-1	CSAQPGQGYNEQFF	TGCAGTGCACAACCGGGACAGGGCTACAATGAGCAGTTCTTC
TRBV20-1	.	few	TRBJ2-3	CSARNRFDSADTQYF	TGCAGTGCTAGAAACAGGTTTGATTCGGCAGATACGCAGTATTTT
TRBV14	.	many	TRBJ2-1	CASSQANYEQFF	TGTGCCAGCAGCCAAGCCAACTATGAGCAGTTCTTC
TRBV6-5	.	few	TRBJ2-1	CASSSPLWNEQFF	TGTGCCAGCAGTTCTCCTCTTTGGAATGAGCAGTTCTTC
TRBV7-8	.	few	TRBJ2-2	CASSLHQNTGELFF	TGTGCCAGCAGTCTACATCAGAACACCGGGGAGCTGTTTTTT
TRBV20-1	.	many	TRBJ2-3	CSARAGSSTDTQYF	TGCAGTGCCAGGGCGGGGTCCTCCACAGATACGCAGTATTTT